The present T cell receptor beta chain was sequenced within a study of metastatic and nonmetastatic thyroid tumors. Whole-study context: For malignant and benign thyroid patients, tumor or nodule tissue and blood were the sources whose repertoires were compared.

Worth noting for this clone: Its antigen is not identified. This is likely a read error, given that the CDR3 carries no conserved phenylalanine or tryptophan at its end. The limits of the CDR3 on the DNA are not certain, so only TCRdb's listed CDR3 is given.

Germline V gene sequence: CDR1 SGHTA, CDR2 FQGTGA. The CDR3 comprises 15 residues, both ends counted. Study observations and caveats: The reported finding was significantly higher TCR beta diversity in malignant thyroid tumors relative to benign nodules, in blood and tumor.

Treatment of any kind had been given to no patient before thyroid surgery. Per the authors' pipeline: Between-group CDR3 differences, defined by clinicopathological status, yielded a distant-metastasis classifier for papillary thyroid cancer. TCRdb re-called clones from the PCR reads using MiXCR. TCRdb, not the authors, supplied the V and J calls. The sample contains fewer than 15,000 clones, 29% of which appear only once. The clonotype was recovered from a male donor with papillary thyroid cancer or a benign thyroid nodule (not recorded which). Some clones in this sample may be carry-over from other donors' samples. This rearrangement joins TRBV7-3 to TRBJ2-1; TRBD2 is the table's D call, not checked against the DNA. Sequenced material: tumor tissue. The CDR3 sequence is CASSLREGTHNEHFL.